These T cell receptor beta chains were read from a single sample in a study of T cell responses to AZD1222 COVID-19 vaccine. This table comes from immunoSEQ multiplex PCR, and its TCRdb copy is limited to in-frame clones, with some not included. Found here are 100,000 to 150,000 clones, 90% of them singletons; the top ten hold 6.9%. This specimen was peripheral blood, taken on day 0 of AZD1222 vaccination. Receptors originate from an adult in good health. Both conserved end residues are part of each CDR3. D genes are given only for firm matches. The size entry is marked missing in some rows and otherwise reads once, few, many or a size class.

TRBJ1-2,TRBV6-5,-,-,CASSYSRTNYGYTF,TGTGCCAGCAGTTACTCGCGGACGAACTATGGCTACACCTTC
TRBJ2-1,TRBV6-5,-,-,CASSYSDLFEQFF,TGTGCCAGCAGTTACTCGGACTTGTTTGAGCAGTTCTTC
TRBJ1-3,TRBV5-4,TRBD1,-,CASSYGDREANTIYF,TGTGCCAGCAGTTATGGGGACAGGGAGGCAAACACCATATATTTT
TRBJ2-7,TRBV10-3,-,-,CAISDRAGEQYF,TGTGCCATCAGTGATAGGGCGGGCGAGCAGTACTTC
TRBJ2-6,TRBV3-1/TRBV3-2,-,-,CASSQEGPGGANVLTF,TGTGCCAGCAGCCAAGAAGGGCCTGGGGGGGCCAACGTCCTGACTTTC
TRBJ2-3,TRBV19,-,-,CASSPQGRDTQYF,TGTGCCAGTAGTCCCCAGGGTAGAGATACGCAGTATTTT
TRBJ1-2,TRBV13,TRBD1,-,CASSFRGQGVGGYTF,TGTGCCAGCAGCTTTCGGGGACAGGGAGTTGGTGGCTACACCTTC
TRBJ1-6,TRBV18,-,once,CASSPRTDSPLHF,TGTGCCAGCTCACCAAGGACCGATTCACCCCTCCACTTT
TRBJ2-1,TRBV4-2,-,-,CASSQEGGPNNEQFF,TGTGCCAGCAGCCAAGAGGGGGGACCCAACAATGAGCAGTTCTTC
TRBJ1-4,TRBV27,-,-,CASSLFRGTEKLFF,TGTGCCAGCAGTTTATTTCGGGGAACCGAAAAACTGTTTTTT
TRBJ2-3,TRBV2,TRBD2,once,CASSREGADTQYF,TGTGCCAGCAGTCGGGAGGGAGCAGATACGCAGTATTTT
TRBJ1-6,TRBV7-9,TRBD1,-,CASSPDRAGNSPLHF,TGTGCCAGCAGTCCGGACAGGGCGGGAAATTCACCCCTCCACTTT
TRBJ1-2,TRBV9,TRBD1,-,CASSRDSHYGYTF,TGTGCCAGCAGCCGGGACAGCCACTATGGCTACACCTTC
TRBJ1-1,TRBV10-3,-,-,CAIRGGQGNTEAFF,TGTGCCATCCGGGGGGGGCAGGGGAACACTGAAGCTTTCTTT
TRBJ2-3,TRBV6-5,-,-,CASSYSISQGQYF,TGTGCCAGCAGTTACTCGATATCCCAGGGGCAGTATTTT
TRBJ2-4,TRBV11-2,-,-,CASSSPASKNIQYF,TGTGCCAGCAGCTCCCCTGCCTCCAAAAACATTCAGTACTTC
TRBJ1-4,TRBV6-1,-,-,CASSEGPGPEKLFF,TGTGCCAGCAGTGAAGGGCCTGGGCCTGAAAAACTGTTTTTT
TRBJ1-2,TRBV4-1,TRBD1,once,CASSRKTGANYGYTF,TGCGCCAGCAGCCGGAAAACAGGGGCCAACTATGGCTACACCTTC
TRBJ2-5,TRBV3-1/TRBV3-2,-,-,CASSQGAGQETQYF,TGTGCCAGCAGCCAAGGTGCTGGCCAAGAGACCCAGTACTTC
TRBJ2-2,TRBV7-3,TRBD2,-,CASSPQASGGTGELFF,TGTGCCAGCAGCCCCCAAGCTAGCGGGGGGACCGGGGAGCTGTTTTTT
TRBJ2-2,TRBV6-2/TRBV6-3,-,once,CASSYPDPRELFF,TGTGCCAGCAGTTATCCGGACCCGAGGGAGCTGTTTTTT
TRBJ1-1,TRBV21-1,-,-,CASINPGDTEAFF,TGTGCCAGCATAAATCCGGGCGACACTGAAGCTTTCTTT
TRBJ1-6,TRBV21-1,-,-,CASAPRAGFPNSPLHF,TGTGCCAGCGCCCCAAGAGCCGGGTTCCCTAATTCACCCCTCCACTTT
TRBJ2-4,TRBV14,TRBD2,-,CASSQASGVAKNIQYF,TGTGCCAGCAGCCAAGCTAGCGGGGTAGCCAAAAACATTCAGTACTTC
TRBJ1-2,TRBV15,-,-,CATSSHLTNYGYTF,TGTGCCACCAGCAGTCACCTCACTAACTATGGCTACACCTTC
TRBJ1-2,TRBV9,-,-,CASSDIGGRGYGYTF,TGTGCCAGCAGCGACATTGGGGGCCGGGGGTATGGCTACACCTTC
TRBJ1-2,TRBV6-5,-,-,CASSYDGGNYGYTF,TGTGCCAGCAGTTATGATGGGGGTAACTATGGCTACACCTTC
TRBJ2-7,TRBV19,-,-,CASSPGSHYEQYF,TGTGCCAGTAGTCCCGGGAGCCACTACGAGCAGTACTTC
TRBJ1-2,TRBV28,-,-,CASSLNPRRGPIGYTF,TGTGCCAGCAGTCTTAACCCCCGAAGGGGCCCCATTGGCTACACCTTC